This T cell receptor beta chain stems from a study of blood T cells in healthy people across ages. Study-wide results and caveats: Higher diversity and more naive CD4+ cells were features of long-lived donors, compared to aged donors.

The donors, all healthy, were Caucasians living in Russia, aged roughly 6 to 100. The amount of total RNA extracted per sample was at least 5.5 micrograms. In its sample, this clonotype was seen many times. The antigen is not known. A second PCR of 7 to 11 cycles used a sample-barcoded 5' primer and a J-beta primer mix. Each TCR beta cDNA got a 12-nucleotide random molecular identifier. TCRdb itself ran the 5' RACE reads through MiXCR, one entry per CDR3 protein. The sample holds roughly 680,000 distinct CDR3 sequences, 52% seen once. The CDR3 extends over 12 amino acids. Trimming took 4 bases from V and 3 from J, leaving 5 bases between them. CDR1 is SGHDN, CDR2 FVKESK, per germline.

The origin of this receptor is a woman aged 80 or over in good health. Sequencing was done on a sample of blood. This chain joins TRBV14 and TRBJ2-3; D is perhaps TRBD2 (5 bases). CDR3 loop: CASSRGTDTQYF. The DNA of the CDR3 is TGTGCCAGCAGCCGAGGGACAGATACGCAGTATTTT. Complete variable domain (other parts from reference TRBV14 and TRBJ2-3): EAGVTQFPSHSVIEKGQTVTLRCDPISGHDNLYWYRRVMGKEIKFLLHFVKESKQDESGMPNNRFLAERTGGTYSTLKVQPAELEDSGVYFCASSRGTDTQYFGPGTRLTVL.